This T cell receptor (beta chain) originates from a study of blood T cell repertoires in COVID-19. Study at large: COVID-19 samples collected from the United States, Italy and Spain covered acute and convalescent phases. PBMCs, B-cell-depleted T cells, or T cells were the source of the cDNA or gDNA that made up the material.

The V gene end was trimmed by 4 bases and the J gene end by 1 base; junction bases not matched to a gene: 3. Per the germline V gene, CDR1 is SGDLS and CDR2 is YYNGEE. The CDR3 contains 15 residues. Original handling: The assay estimated nucleated cells by amplifying reference gene primers. Here immunoSEQ multiplex PCR was the method, and the copy in TCRdb shows in-frame clones only, minus some. V and J calls and clone size are given by that table; D and trimming were obtained from the DNA. The sample has roughly 43,000 clones; 88% are singletons. Specimen: peripheral blood. V usage is TRBV9 and J usage is TRBJ2-3; the match to TRBD2 covers 10 bases. This clonotype was obtained from a human donor in a cohort sampled during active COVID-19. CDR3 in DNA: TGTGCCAGCAGCCCCGGGACTAGCGGCACAGATACGCAGTATTTT. Protein product: CASSPGTSGTDTQYF.